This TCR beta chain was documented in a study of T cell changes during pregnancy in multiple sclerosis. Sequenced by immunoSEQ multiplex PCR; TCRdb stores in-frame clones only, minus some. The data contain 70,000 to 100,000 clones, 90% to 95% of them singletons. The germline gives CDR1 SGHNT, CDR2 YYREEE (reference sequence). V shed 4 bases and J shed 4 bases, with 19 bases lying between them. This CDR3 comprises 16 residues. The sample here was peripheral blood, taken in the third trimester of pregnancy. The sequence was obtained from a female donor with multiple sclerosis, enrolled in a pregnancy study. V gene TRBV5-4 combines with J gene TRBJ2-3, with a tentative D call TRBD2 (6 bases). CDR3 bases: TGTGCCAGCAGCGTTGCTAGCGCCCGGGCCCCAGATACGCAGTATTTT. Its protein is CASSVASARAPDTQYF. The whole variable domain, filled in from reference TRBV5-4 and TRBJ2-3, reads ETGVTQSPTHLIKTRGQQVTLRCSSQSGHNTVSWYQQALGQGPQFIFQYYREEENGRGNFPPRFSGLQFPNYSSELNVNALELDDSALYLCASSVASARAPDTQYFGPGTRLTVL.